The 28 T cell receptor beta chains presented below share a single source sample, sequenced in a study of T cell repertoires in cytomegalovirus infection. TCRdb itself ran the reads through MiXCR, one entry per CDR3 protein. The repertoire holds a few hundred thousand distinct CDR3 sequences, with roughly 42% as singletons. Their recognized antigens are unknown. The sample consisted of cultured PBMCs, taken from culture after CMV antigen stimulation. The receptors derive from a human donor in good health (CMV status not recorded). Some clones in this sample may be carry-over from other donors' samples.

The V call is TRBV7-9, the J call TRBJ2-1; tentatively, D is TRBD2 (6 bases). The CDR3 spans 14 residues. V lost 7 bases and J lost 5, with 15 bases in between. Germline V gene data show CDR1 as SEHNR and CDR2 as FQNEAQ (reference sequence). The CDR3: CASTLTRGDNEQFF. The CDR3 DNA reads TGTGCCAGCACCCTAACCCGCGGGGACAATGAGCAGTTCTTC.

This clonotype has at least ten counts. This chain's CDR3 is CASSSGGRQYF. The CDR3 coding sequence is TGTGCCAGCAGTTCAGGGGGCAGGCAGTATTTT. The chain carries TRBV6-6 and TRBJ2-3; 8 nucleotides align to TRBD1. Germline CDR1 MNHNY, CDR2 SVGAGI (reference sequence). This CDR3 comprises 11 residues. The ends lost 4 bases at V and 11 bases at J; junction bases unmatched: 2.

This clonotype was seen a few times. The chain recombines TRBV7-8 with TRBJ2-1; 9 nucleotides match TRBD2. After removal of 8 bases from V and 6 bases from J, the junction contained 8 bases not matched to a gene. Germline lookup yields CDR1 SGHVS and CDR2 FQNEAQ. This CDR3 is built from 14 residues. As DNA, the CDR3 is TGTGCCAGCGTCGCGGGAGGGCCCGGCAATGAGCAGTTCTTC. Amino acid sequence: CASVAGGPGNEQFF.

The CDR3 here is CASRTLGGETQYF. The CDR3 coding sequence is TGTGCCAGCAGAACTCTTGGGGGAGAGACCCAGTACTTC. The V and J genes are TRBV6-1 and TRBJ2-5; possibly TRBD1 or TRBD2 for D (5 bases each). The CDR3 is 13 amino acids. Between the trimmed V and J ends, which lost 6 bases and 4 bases, there was a span of 12 bases. Germline values: CDR1 MNHNS, CDR2 SASEGT.

This clonotype was counted a few times. This chain connects TRBV19 to TRBJ1-5; maybe TRBD1 (6 bases). From germline, CDR1 is LNHDA and CDR2 SQIVND (reference sequence). V was cut by 5 bases and J by 11 bases, with 19 bases left in between. This CDR3 is built from 14 residues. Written as DNA, the CDR3 is TGTGCCAGTAGTGGGCCGGGACATCCCCCGGCCCAGCATTTT. This gives the protein CASSGPGHPPAQHF.

With regard to this clonotype: At one boundary the junction diverges from the germline segment, which might be a read error. This rearrangement joins TRBV4-1 to TRBJ1-2; D uncertain. The germline V gene encodes CDR1 MGHRA and CDR2 YSYEKL. The CDR3 runs to 14 residues. CDR3 sequence reads: CASSLARMNYGYTF. The CDR3 DNA reads as TGTGCCAGCTCCCTCGCCAGGATGAACTATGGCTACACCTTC.

This chain uses TRBV7-9 with TRBJ2-7; 13 nucleotides align to TRBD2. Per germline, CDR1 SEHNR and CDR2 FQNEAQ (reference sequence). The CDR3 length is 14 residues. The V and J ends lost 5 bases and 9 bases, in that order; junction bases with no gene match: 7. The CDR3 sequence is CASSTSGRAQWQYF. In DNA, the CDR3 is TGTGCCAGCAGCACTAGCGGGAGGGCCCAATGGCAGTACTTC. The variable domain in full, with the rest retrieved from reference TRBV7-9 and TRBJ2-7, is DTGVSQNPRHKITKRGQNVTFRCDPISEHNRLYWYRQTLGQGPEFLTYFQNEAQLEKSRLLSDRFSAERPKGSFSTLEIQRTEQGDSAMYLCASSTSGRAQWQYFGPGTRLTVT.

The chain is built from TRBV20-1 and TRBJ1-2; TRBD1 matches 7 bases. This CDR3 is built from 15 residues. V lost 0 bases and J lost 6; bases outside the gene matches: 10. Looked up from germline, CDR1 is DFQATT and CDR2 is SNEGSKA (reference sequence). This CDR3 reads CSARDRDSLWHGYTF. CDR3 coding DNA: TGCAGTGCTAGAGACCGGGACAGCCTTTGGCATGGCTACACCTTC.

The V call is TRBV7-2, the J call TRBJ1-6; the D gene is possibly TRBD1 (6 bases). The CDR3 runs 15 residues. Germline-derived CDR1 and CDR2 are SGHTA and FQGNSA. The V gene lost 2 bases and the J gene lost 7 bases, with 12 bases spanning the gap. The CDR3 protein is CASSLLGHLNSPLHF. The CDR3 nucleotides are TGTGCCAGCAGCTTATTGGGACACCTCAATTCACCCCTCCACTTT.

Only a few counts were recorded for this clonotype. V is TRBV7-2 and J is TRBJ2-1, with unresolved D. The CDR3 has 16 residues. Germline-derived CDR1 and CDR2 are SGHTA and FQGNSA. V was shortened by 0 bases and J by 2 bases, with 11 bases between the two germline ends. The CDR3 sequence: CASSLAGHMAYNEQFF. The CDR3 bases are TGTGCCAGCAGCTTAGCGGGTCACATGGCCTACAATGAGCAGTTCTTC.

The V and J genes are TRBV27 and TRBJ2-3; unclear D gene. Trimming removed 7 bases at V and 1 base at J, with 9 bases between. Germline CDR1 is MNHEY and CDR2 is SMNVEV (reference sequence). The CDR3 spans 13 residues. CDR3 DNA: TGTGCCAGCACCTACCACGGCACAGATACGCAGTATTTT. It codes for CASTYHGTDTQYF.

This clonotype has just one count. CDR3 amino acids: CASSLRTPPGAQYF. The CDR3 DNA is TGTGCCAGCAGCCTTAGGACACCCCCCGGCGCGCAGTATTTT. The rearrangement uses TRBV6-2 or TRBV6-3 and TRBJ2-3, with TRBD1 as a possible D gene (5 bases). Trimming left V 6 bases short and J 10 bases short, with 20 bases between. The CDR3 loop spans 14 amino acids. The germline CDR1 and CDR2 sequences are MNHEY and SVGEGT.

The V call is TRBV23-1, the J call TRBJ2-5, with TRBD2 matching 15 bases. TRBV23-1 is annotated as an ORF whose role is uncertain. The CDR3 is made up of 17 amino acids. V lost 4 bases and J lost 5; bases outside the gene matches: 8. The CDR3 nucleotides read TGCGCCAGCAGTCGCCCACTTGGACTAGCGGGGGGGGAGACCCAGTACTTC. Protein product: CASSRPLGLAGGETQYF.

The chain recombines TRBV10-3 with TRBJ2-5; D is possibly TRBD1 (5 bases). CDR1 and CDR2 from the germline V gene are ENHRY and SYGVKD. The CDR3 is 13 residues long. The ends were cut back, 7 bases at V and 1 base at J, with 10 bases in the middle. CDR3 sequence reads: CAINQGIQETQYF. The CDR3 bases are TGTGCCATCAACCAGGGAATCCAAGAGACCCAGTACTTC.

The table lists this clonotype with a few counts. This sequence joins TRBV7-2 and TRBJ1-1, with 8 bases matching TRBD1. The V and J ends lost 6 bases and 4 bases, in that order; junction bases with no gene match: 4. CDR1 is SGHTA, CDR2 FQGNSA, per germline. The CDR3 has 13 residues. The CDR3 loop reads CASRSTGGTEAFF. Written as DNA, the CDR3 is TGTGCCAGCAGATCTACAGGGGGCACTGAAGCTTTCTTT.

The sample holds a few counts of this clonotype. This rearrangement joins TRBV7-6 to TRBJ1-3; a possible D gene is TRBD1 (6 bases). The CDR3 covers 15 residues. Trimming took off 2 bases at V and 4 bases at J, with 12 bases between the two ends. Germline V gene data show CDR1 as SGHVS and CDR2 as FNYEAQ. Here the CDR3 DNA reads TGTGCCAGCAGCTTATCTACAGGGTGGGGAAACACCATATATTTT. It yields the protein CASSLSTGWGNTIYF.

The chain recombines TRBV7-9 with TRBJ1-2; D not certain. Between the trimmed V and J ends, which lost 1 base and 6 bases, there was a span of 15 bases. CDR1 and CDR2 (germline): SEHNR, FQNEAQ (reference sequence). This CDR3 has 15 residues. The CDR3 here is CASSLVPQQAHGYTF. Here the CDR3 DNA reads TGTGCCAGCAGCTTAGTCCCTCAGCAAGCGCATGGCTACACCTTC.

This rearrangement joins TRBV6-1 to TRBJ2-1; the D gene is possibly TRBD2 (6 bases). The CDR3 loop spans 14 amino acids. Per germline, CDR1 MNHNS and CDR2 SASEGT. Trimming stripped 6 bases from V and 8 bases from J, with 17 bases between. CDR3 loop: CASSQRVTVHEQFF. The CDR3 DNA reads as TGTGCCAGCAGCCAGCGGGTGACCGTGCATGAGCAGTTCTTC.

The chain combines TRBV7-6 with TRBJ2-1; TRBD2 might be the D (5 bases). The CDR3 is made up of 13 amino acids. CDR1 SGHVS and CDR2 FNYEAQ come from the germline V gene. The V end lost 5 bases, the J end lost 5 bases, and 10 bases lay between the germline ends. Here the CDR3 DNA reads TGTGCCAGCAGCCTGGACTCGGACAATGAGCAGTTCTTC. This gives the protein CASSLDSDNEQFF.

The rearrangement uses TRBV6-6 and TRBJ2-3, with D hard to call. The V gene lost 10 bases and the J gene lost 1 base, with 9 bases spanning the gap. Germline-derived CDR1 and CDR2 are MNHNY and SVGAGI (reference sequence). This CDR3 comprises 12 residues. The CDR3 loop reads CATSGGTDTQYF. CDR3 coding DNA: TGTGCCACGTCGGGCGGCACAGATACGCAGTATTTT.

Note on this clonotype: A read error is possible here, since a much larger clone lies one base away. The J gene is TRBJ1-2, the V gene TRBV25-1, with 7 bases fitting TRBD1. The CDR3 is made up of 12 amino acids. CDR1 MGHDK and CDR2 SYGVNS come from the germline V gene. V shed 10 bases and J 8 bases; nucleotides not matched to a gene: 10. The CDR3 sequence: CATRARGIGYTF. CDR3 nucleotides: TGTGCCACCCGGGCCAGGGGGATCGGCTACACCTTC.

This chain uses TRBV5-1 with TRBJ1-1; weak D call: TRBD1 (6 bases). CDR1 is SGHRS and CDR2 is YFSETQ in the germline V gene. V lost 4 bases and J lost 3, with 13 bases in between. CDR3 length: 14 amino acids. For the CDR3, the DNA is TGCGCCAGCAGCGAACAGGGTGCGGACACTGAAGCTTTCTTT. It specifies CASSEQGADTEAFF.

This clonotype was counted at least ten times. The rearrangement joins TRBV14 to TRBJ2-1, with 9 bases lining up with TRBD2. Trimming removed 5 bases from V and 6 bases from J; junction bases left unmatched: 5. Germline assignment: CDR1 SGHDN and CDR2 FVKESK. This CDR3 has 14 amino acids. CDR3 region: CASSSQGLANEQFF. The CDR3 DNA reads TGTGCCAGCAGCTCTCAGGGACTAGCCAATGAGCAGTTCTTC. Full variable domain (remainder filled in from reference TRBV14 and TRBJ2-1): EAGVTQFPSHSVIEKGQTVTLRCDPISGHDNLYWYRRVMGKEIKFLLHFVKESKQDESGMPNNRFLAERTGGTYSTLKVQPAELEDSGVYFCASSSQGLANEQFFGPGTRLTVL.

The V and J genes are TRBV7-2 and TRBJ1-6; D gene ambiguous. This CDR3 region has 14 residues. Germline V gives CDR1 SGHTA, CDR2 FQGNSA. V lost 5 bases and J 3 bases, leaving 8 bases between the germline ends. The CDR3 region is CASSPIGYNSPLHF. CDR3 in DNA: TGTGCCAGCAGCCCCATAGGCTATAATTCACCCCTCCACTTT.

This chain uses TRBV7-2 with TRBJ2-7, with D unclear. CDR1 is SGHTA and CDR2 is FQGNSA in the germline V gene. The CDR3 spans 11 residues. The V and J ends lost 7 bases and 6 bases respectively, with 10 bases between them. CDR3 protein: CASNSGFEQYF. The CDR3 DNA reads TGTGCCAGCAACTCCGGTTTCGAGCAGTACTTC.

The chain uses TRBV20-1 and TRBJ2-5, with 7 positions matching TRBD1. V was pared by 0 bases and J by 4 bases, with 5 bases of the junction left unmatched. The CDR3 length is 14 residues. CDR1 DFQATT and CDR2 SNEGSKA come from the germline V gene (reference sequence). As DNA, the CDR3 is TGCAGTGCTAGAGATCTACGACAGGGAGAGACCCAGTACTTC. Translated, it gives CSARDLRQGETQYF.

The chain has TRBV6-2 or TRBV6-3 and TRBJ1-1; no clear D gene. The V and J ends lost 0 bases and 5 bases respectively, with 16 bases between them. Germline lookup yields CDR1 MNHEY and CDR2 SVGEGT. The CDR3 runs to 16 residues. CDR3 sequence (DNA): TGTGCCAGCAGTTACTCACAAGGCGGGTGGAGGACTGAAGCTTTCTTT. Its protein product is CASSYSQGGWRTEAFF.

CDR3 coding DNA: TGTGCCAGCAGTCGACAGGGGTATCAGCCCCAGCATTTT. Translation: CASSRQGYQPQHF. The chain employs TRBV12-3 or TRBV12-4 and TRBJ1-5; 8 bases are shared with TRBD1. The junction had 2 bases not matched to a gene; V was cut back by 5 bases and J by 5 bases. CDR3 size: 13 residues.